Listed below are T cell receptor beta chains from one sample, sequenced in a study of T cell changes during pregnancy in multiple sclerosis. The protocol was immunoSEQ multiplex PCR, while the TCRdb copy is restricted to in-frame clones and leaves out a portion. The table shows roughly 45,000 clones, with 85% to 95% occurring only once. The material sequenced was CD8+ T cells from peripheral blood mononuclear cells, taken in the first trimester of pregnancy. The receptor source for this set is a female donor with multiple sclerosis, enrolled in a pregnancy study. The CDR3 runs from the conserved cysteine through the conserved F or W. A D gene is named only where the DNA matches it firmly.

v_gene	d_gene	j_gene	CDR3nt	CDR3aa
TRBV19	TRBD2	TRBJ2-3	TGTGCCAGTAGTATCATGGTCGGGACTAGCGGGAGGGCCCCAGCAGATACGCAGTATTTT	CASSIMVGTSGRAPADTQYF
TRBV7-8	-	TRBJ2-2	TGTGCCAGCAGCTTAGGCGGTAGATTAGGGAACACCGGGGAGCTGTTTTTT	CASSLGGRLGNTGELFF
TRBV5-5	TRBD1	TRBJ2-7	TGTGCCAGCAGCTGGGACAGTTACGAGCAGTACTTC	CASSWDSYEQYF
TRBV13	TRBD2	TRBJ2-2	TGTGCCAGCAGCCCACCTCTAGCGGGAAGCTGGGAGCTGTTTTTT	CASSPPLAGSWELFF
TRBV19	-	TRBJ2-7	TGTGCCAGTAGTATTGACAGATTCTCCTACGAGCAGTACTTC	CASSIDRFSYEQYF
TRBV5-4	TRBD2	TRBJ2-7	TGTGCCAGCAGCTTCGGGACTACCTACGAGCAGTACTTC	CASSFGTTYEQYF
TRBV9	TRBD2	TRBJ2-1	TGTGCCAGCAGCGTAGAACTAACAGCGGGAGTTGAGCAGTTCTTC	CASSVELTAGVEQFF
TRBV29-1	-	TRBJ1-2	TGCAGCGTTGACCCCCCAGGCAGCTATGGCTACACCTTC	CSVDPPGSYGYTF
TRBV27	-	TRBJ2-1	TGTGCCAGCAGTTTATTGCCAGTCTACAATGAGCAGTTCTTC	CASSLLPVYNEQFF
TRBV4-1	TRBD2	TRBJ2-1	TGCGCCAGCAGCCAAGATGTCGGACTAGTAACCGAGCAGTTCTTC	CASSQDVGLVTEQFF
TRBV21-1	-	TRBJ1-5	TGTGCCGGACCCTTTTCCGGGACAGGGAACGATCAGCCCCAGCATTTT	CAGPFSGTGNDQPQHF